The 21 T cell receptor beta chains listed next were all sequenced from one sample in a study of control samples from healthy donors and cancer patients. Repertoires were generated with immunoSEQ multiplex PCR, while TCRdb's copy carries only in-frame clones and drops some. The data show more than 35,000 clones, roughly 94% seen once. Specimen: blood. These receptors were collected from a man between 60 and 70 years old in good health.

The V gene is TRBV28, the J gene TRBJ1-4; 7 bases match TRBD1. With V trimmed by 10 bases and J by 8 bases, 19 bases remained unmatched. The CDR3 length is 16 residues. CDR1 is MDHEN and CDR2 is SYDVKM in the germline V gene. CDR3 protein: CATQPHDRAKGEKLFF. DNA for the CDR3: TGTGCCACCCAGCCCCATGACAGGGCAAAAGGAGAAAAACTGTTTTTT.

This clone has more than one count but fewer than ten. The chain is built from TRBV4-1 and TRBJ1-5, with TRBD1 matching 11 bases. This CDR3 has 16 residues. The J segment lost 6 bases and the V segment lost 0 bases, leaving 4 bases of the junction unmatched. Looked up from germline, CDR1 is MGHRA and CDR2 is YSYEKL. The CDR3: CASSQDRTGGRQPQHF. The CDR3 bases are TGCGCCAGCAGCCAAGACCGGACAGGGGGCCGTCAGCCCCAGCATTTT.

The chain uses TRBV24-1 and TRBJ1-4; weak D call: TRBD1 (6 bases). V lost 1 base and J 8 bases, leaving 13 bases between the germline ends. The CDR3 sequence is 15 residues long. Germline loops: CDR1 KGHDR, CDR2 SFDVKD. The CDR3: CATSDFTAGQEKLFF. In nucleotides, the CDR3 is TGTGCCACCAGTGATTTTACAGCAGGACAGGAAAAACTGTTTTTT.

This sequence joins TRBV27 and TRBJ2-7; perhaps TRBD1 as D (6 bases). Germline-derived CDR1 and CDR2 are MNHEY and SMNVEV (reference sequence). The CDR3 has 16 amino acids. V was cut by 2 bases and J by 0 bases, with 14 bases left in between. In nucleotides, the CDR3 is TGTGCCAGCAGTTTAGGGGGCAGCAAGAGCTCCTACGAGCAGTACTTC. This sequence encodes CASSLGGSKSSYEQYF.

In DNA form, the CDR3 reads TGTGCCAGCAGCGTGGGGACTGGATCTTCTACGAGGCAGTACTTC. Protein sequence: CASSVGTGSSTRQYF. The chain has TRBV3-1 (or the pseudogene TRBV3-2) and TRBJ2-7; a possible D gene is TRBD2 (6 bases). The CDR3 consists of 15 residues. V lost 5 bases, J lost 9 bases, and 23 bases lay in between. Germline CDR1 reads LGHDT; CDR2 reads YNNKEL (reference sequence).

This chain joins TRBV28 and TRBJ1-2; 7 bases match TRBD1. V shed 10 bases and J 2 bases; nucleotides not matched to a gene: 10. The CDR3 runs 14 residues. CDR1 and CDR2 from the germline V gene are MDHEN and SYDVKM. The CDR3 coding sequence is TGTGCCATCCTATCCAGGGGGGACAACTATGGCTACACCTTC. Encoded protein: CAILSRGDNYGYTF.

V is TRBV14 and J is TRBJ2-2; D may be TRBD1 (5 bases). Germline CDR1 reads SGHDN; CDR2 reads FVKESK. This CDR3 region has 15 residues. Trimming took 6 bases from V and 1 from J, leaving 12 bases between them. CDR3 region: CASRPQGGNTGELFF. CDR3 nucleotides: TGTGCCAGCAGGCCGCAGGGTGGGAACACCGGGGAGCTGTTTTTT.

A word on this clone: The junction departs from the called germline gene at one end, perhaps through a read error. The chain recombines TRBV7-7 with TRBJ2-1, with D uncertain. The CDR3 contains 15 residues. CDR1 and CDR2 (germline): SSHAT, FNYEAQ (reference sequence). In DNA, the CDR3 is TGTGCTAGCAGCCTGAGAAGGAGCTCCTACAATGAGCAGTTCTTC. Translating gives CASSLRRSSYNEQFF.

This clone was observed once. The chain is built from TRBV5-1 and TRBJ1-1; 8 bases fit TRBD1. The V and J ends lost 4 bases and 3 bases, in that order; junction bases with no gene match: 8. The CDR3 covers 15 residues. Looked up from germline, CDR1 is SGHRS and CDR2 is YFSETQ. CDR3 nucleotide sequence: TGCGCCAGCAGCCTACCGACAGGGGCCTACACTGAAGCTTTCTTT. Amino acid sequence: CASSLPTGAYTEAFF.

This chain links TRBV5-4 with TRBJ2-1, with TRBD2 matching over 9 bases. The V gene end was trimmed by 0 bases and the J gene end by 7 bases; junction bases not matched to a gene: 11. CDR3 size: 17 residues. In germline, CDR1 is SGHNT, CDR2 YYREEE (reference sequence). The CDR3 coding sequence is TGTGCCAGCAGCTTGGAGGGCGGGAGGGCCAGGGGGAATGAGCAGTTCTTC. This translates into CASSLEGGRARGNEQFF. The full variable domain, its missing parts supplied by reference TRBV5-4 and TRBJ2-1, is ETGVTQSPTHLIKTRGQQVTLRCSSQSGHNTVSWYQQALGQGPQFIFQYYREEENGRGNFPPRFSGLQFPNYSSELNVNALELDDSALYLCASSLEGGRARGNEQFFGPGTRLTVL.

The chain joins TRBV3-1 (or the pseudogene TRBV3-2) to TRBJ2-7, with 9 bases fitting TRBD1. The V gene end was trimmed by 4 bases and the J gene end by 2 bases; junction bases not matched to a gene: 3. CDR1 is LGHDT, CDR2 YNNKEL, per germline (reference sequence). This CDR3 has 14 amino acids. In nucleotides, the CDR3 is TGTGCCAGCAGCCCGGGACAGGGTCCCTACGAGCAGTACTTC. Protein: CASSPGQGPYEQYF.

This chain joins TRBV7-2 and TRBJ2-5; 7 bases fit TRBD1. The CDR3 runs 13 residues. CDR1 is SGHTA and CDR2 is FQGNSA in the germline V gene. J gave up 5 bases and V 1 base, and 1 base lay outside the gene matches. This CDR3 reads CASSLVQGETQYF. The CDR3 coding sequence is TGTGCCAGCAGCTTAGTACAGGGGGAGACCCAGTACTTC. Full variable domain (outside the CDR3, taken from reference TRBV7-2 and TRBJ2-5): GAGVSQSPSNKVTEKGKDVELRCDPISGHTALYWYRQSLGQGLEFLIYFQGNSAPDKSGLPSDRFSAERTGGSVSTLTIQRTQQEDSAVYLCASSLVQGETQYFGPGTRLLVL.

The chain is built from TRBV29-1 and TRBJ1-1; D might be TRBD1 (5 bases). The CDR3 is made up of 13 amino acids. V gave up 2 bases and J gave up 4 bases, with 11 bases separating them. Germline V gene lookup returns CDR1 SQVTM and CDR2 ANQGSEA. DNA for the CDR3: TGCAGCGTTGAACAGGGTGGCGGCACTGAAGCTTTCTTT. Amino acid sequence: CSVEQGGGTEAFF.

This clone is a singleton in its sample. The chain carries TRBV30 and TRBJ1-1, with D unresolved. Trimming left V 5 bases short and J 5 bases short, with 12 bases between. From germline, CDR1 is GTSNPN and CDR2 SVGIG (reference sequence). CDR3 length equals 12 residues. This chain's CDR3 is CAWDFQGTEAFF. As DNA, the CDR3 is TGTGCCTGGGACTTCCAAGGAACTGAAGCTTTCTTT.

This sequence joins TRBV28 and TRBJ2-7, with TRBD2 matching over 10 bases. Germline V gene lookup returns CDR1 MDHEN and CDR2 SYDVKM. The CDR3 length is 14 residues. V gave up 6 bases and J gave up 2 bases; unmatched junction bases: 4. CDR3 DNA: TGTGCCAGCAGGGGGACTAGCGAAGCCTACGAGCAGTACTTC. Translating it yields CASRGTSEAYEQYF.

The chain uses TRBV7-3 and TRBJ2-1; tentatively, D is TRBD2 (6 bases). Germline values: CDR1 SGHTA, CDR2 FQGTGA. Trimming removed 3 bases at V and 6 bases at J, with 9 bases between. The CDR3 is made up of 13 amino acids. CDR3 sequence: CASSLFGGNEQFF. The CDR3 nucleotides are TGTGCCAGCAGCTTGTTCGGGGGCAATGAGCAGTTCTTC.

This chain uses TRBV9 with TRBJ2-7, with 8 bases identical to TRBD2. V was pared by 4 bases and J by 2 bases, with 8 bases of the junction left unmatched. In germline, CDR1 is SGDLS, CDR2 YYNGEE. This CDR3 spans 15 amino acids. The CDR3 DNA is TGTGCCAGCAGCCGCAGCGGGAGCTCCACCTACGAGCAGTACTTC. Translation: CASSRSGSSTYEQYF.

The chain couples TRBV9 to TRBJ1-4; 8 nucleotides agree with TRBD1. After removal of 4 bases from V and 8 bases from J, the junction contained 10 bases not matched to a gene. This CDR3 spans 15 amino acids. Germline V gene data show CDR1 as SGDLS and CDR2 as YYNGEE. CDR3 protein: CASSPPGQGSEKLFF. CDR3 coding DNA: TGTGCCAGCAGCCCCCCAGGACAGGGAAGCGAAAAACTGTTTTTT.

This chain connects TRBV6-6 to TRBJ2-7; D is undetermined. Trimming removed 5 bases at V and 3 bases at J, with 8 bases between. The germline CDR1 and CDR2 sequences are MNHNY and SVGAGI (reference sequence). CDR3 size: 12 residues. CDR3 bases: TGTGCCAGCAGTCAACAACTCTACGAGCAGTACTTC. The encoded protein is CASSQQLYEQYF.

The chain has TRBV5-6 and TRBJ2-7; 7 nucleotides align to TRBD2. J lost 6 bases, V lost 1 base, and 13 bases had no gene match. The CDR3 is made up of 16 amino acids. Germline CDR1 reads SGHDT; CDR2 reads YYEEEE. The CDR3 sequence: CASSLRSGRELREQYF. CDR3 in DNA: TGTGCCAGCAGCTTGCGGTCAGGGAGGGAACTACGCGAGCAGTACTTC.

The chain uses TRBV9 and TRBJ2-1; 7 bases match TRBD2. The V gene's germline CDR1 is SGDLS and CDR2 YYNGEE. The CDR3 spans 18 residues. The J segment lost 2 bases and the V segment lost 4 bases, leaving 15 bases of the junction unmatched. The CDR3 bases are TGTGCCAGCAGCCCCCGAGGGGCGGGAGTTAACCCCTACAATGAGCAGTTCTTC. This translates into CASSPRGAGVNPYNEQFF.